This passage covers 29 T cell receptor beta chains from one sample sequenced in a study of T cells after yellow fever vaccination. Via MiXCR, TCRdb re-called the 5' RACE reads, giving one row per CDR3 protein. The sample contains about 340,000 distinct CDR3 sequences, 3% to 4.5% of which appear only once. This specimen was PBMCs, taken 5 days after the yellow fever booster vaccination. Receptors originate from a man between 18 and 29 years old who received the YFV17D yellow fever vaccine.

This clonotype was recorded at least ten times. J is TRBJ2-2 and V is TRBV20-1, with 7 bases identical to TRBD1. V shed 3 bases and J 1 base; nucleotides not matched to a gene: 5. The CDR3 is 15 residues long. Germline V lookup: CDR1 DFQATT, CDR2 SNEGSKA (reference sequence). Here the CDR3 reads CSASQGQRNTGELFF. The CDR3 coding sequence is TGCAGTGCTAGCCAGGGACAGCGGAACACCGGGGAGCTGTTTTTT.

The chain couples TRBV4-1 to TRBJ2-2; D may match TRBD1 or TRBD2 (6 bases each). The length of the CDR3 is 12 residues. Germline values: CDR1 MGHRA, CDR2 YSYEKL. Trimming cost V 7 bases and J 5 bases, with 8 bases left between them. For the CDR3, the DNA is TGCGCCAGCAAAGGGGGGACCGGGGAGCTGTTTTTT. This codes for CASKGGTGELFF.

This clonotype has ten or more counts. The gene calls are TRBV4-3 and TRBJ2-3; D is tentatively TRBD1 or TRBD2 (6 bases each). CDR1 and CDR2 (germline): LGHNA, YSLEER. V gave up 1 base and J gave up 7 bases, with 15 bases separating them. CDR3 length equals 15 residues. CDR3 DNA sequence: TGCGCCAGCAGCCAAGTCAACGAGGGGGGATATACGCAGTATTTT. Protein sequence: CASSQVNEGGYTQYF.

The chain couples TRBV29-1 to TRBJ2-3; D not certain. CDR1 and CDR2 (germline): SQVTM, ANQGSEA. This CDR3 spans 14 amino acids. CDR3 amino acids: CSHHSVMTTDTQYF. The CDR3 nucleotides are TGCAGTCATCATAGTGTCATGACCACAGATACGCAGTATTTT.

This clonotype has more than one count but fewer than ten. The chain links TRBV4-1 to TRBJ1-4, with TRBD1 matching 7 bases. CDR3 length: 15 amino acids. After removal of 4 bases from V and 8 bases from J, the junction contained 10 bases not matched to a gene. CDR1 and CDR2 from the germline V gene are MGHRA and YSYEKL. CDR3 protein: CASSRAGQADEKLFF. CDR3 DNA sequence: TGCGCCAGCAGCCGCGCCGGACAGGCAGACGAAAAACTGTTTTTT.

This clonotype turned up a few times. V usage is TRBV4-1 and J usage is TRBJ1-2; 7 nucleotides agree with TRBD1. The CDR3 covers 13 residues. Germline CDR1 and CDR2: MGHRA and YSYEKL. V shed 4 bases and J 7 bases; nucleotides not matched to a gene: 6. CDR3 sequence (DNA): TGCGCCAGCAGCCCAGTAGACAGGGCTGGCTACACCTTC. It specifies CASSPVDRAGYTF.

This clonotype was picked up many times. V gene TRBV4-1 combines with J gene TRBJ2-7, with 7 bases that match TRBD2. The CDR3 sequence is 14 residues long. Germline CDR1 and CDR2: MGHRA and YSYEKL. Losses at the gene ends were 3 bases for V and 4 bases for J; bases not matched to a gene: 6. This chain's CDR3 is CASSQWSGGYEQYV. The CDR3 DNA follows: TGCGCCAGCAGCCAGTGGTCGGGGGGTTACGAGCAGTACGTC.

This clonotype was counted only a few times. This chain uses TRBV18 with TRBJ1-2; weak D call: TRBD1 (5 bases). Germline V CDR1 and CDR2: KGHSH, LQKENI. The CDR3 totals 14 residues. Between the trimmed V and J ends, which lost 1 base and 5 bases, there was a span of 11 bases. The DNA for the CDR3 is TGTGCCAGCTCACCACAGGCAGGGCGGTATGGCTACACCTTC. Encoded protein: CASSPQAGRYGYTF.

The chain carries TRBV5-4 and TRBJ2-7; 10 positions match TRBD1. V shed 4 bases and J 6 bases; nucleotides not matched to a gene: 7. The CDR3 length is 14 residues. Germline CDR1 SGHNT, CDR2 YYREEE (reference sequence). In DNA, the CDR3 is TGTGCCAGCAGCCGGGGACAGGGGTCTGGCGAGCAGTACTTC. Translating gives CASSRGQGSGEQYF.

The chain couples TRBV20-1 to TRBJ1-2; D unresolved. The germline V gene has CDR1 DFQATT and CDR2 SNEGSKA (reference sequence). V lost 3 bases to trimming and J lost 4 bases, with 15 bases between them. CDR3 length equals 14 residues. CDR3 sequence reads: CSARSGVVSYGYTF. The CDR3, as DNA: TGCAGTGCTAGGTCTGGGGTAGTCAGCTATGGCTACACCTTC.

CDR3 sequence: CASGRPPKQGGTSYEQYV. CDR3 sequence (DNA): TGTGCCAGCGGACGACCACCTAAACAGGGAGGGACTTCCTACGAGCAGTACGTC. The chain recombines TRBV27 with TRBJ2-7, with a tentative D call TRBD2 (7 bases). Trimming cost V 8 bases and J 1 base, with 27 bases left between them. Germline loops: CDR1 MNHEY, CDR2 SMNVEV (reference sequence). The CDR3 has 18 amino acids.

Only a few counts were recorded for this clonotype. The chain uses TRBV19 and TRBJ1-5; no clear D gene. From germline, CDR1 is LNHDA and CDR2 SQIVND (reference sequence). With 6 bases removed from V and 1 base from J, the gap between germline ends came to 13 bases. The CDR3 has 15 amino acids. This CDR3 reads CASRSLRGSNQPQHF. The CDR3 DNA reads TGTGCCAGTAGATCCCTCAGAGGGAGCAATCAGCCCCAGCATTTT.

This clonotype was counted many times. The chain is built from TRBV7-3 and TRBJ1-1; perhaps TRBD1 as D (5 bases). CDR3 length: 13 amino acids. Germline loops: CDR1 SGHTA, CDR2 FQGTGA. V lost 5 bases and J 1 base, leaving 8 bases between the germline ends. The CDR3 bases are TGTGCCAGCAGCGGCGGGGGGAACACTGAAGCTTTCTTT. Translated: CASSGGGNTEAFF.

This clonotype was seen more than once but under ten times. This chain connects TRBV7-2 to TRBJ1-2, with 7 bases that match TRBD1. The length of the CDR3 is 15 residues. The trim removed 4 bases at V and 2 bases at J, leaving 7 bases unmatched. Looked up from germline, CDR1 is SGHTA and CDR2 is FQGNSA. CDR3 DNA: TGTGCCAGCAGCTCGTACAGGGGTCGGAACTATGGCTACACCTTC. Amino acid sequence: CASSSYRGRNYGYTF.

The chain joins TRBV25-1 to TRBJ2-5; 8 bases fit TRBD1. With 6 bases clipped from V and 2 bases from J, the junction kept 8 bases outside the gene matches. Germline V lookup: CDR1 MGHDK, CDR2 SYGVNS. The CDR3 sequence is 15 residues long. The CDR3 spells CASSGWNRGQETQYF. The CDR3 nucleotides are TGTGCCAGCAGCGGATGGAACAGGGGGCAAGAGACCCAGTACTTC.

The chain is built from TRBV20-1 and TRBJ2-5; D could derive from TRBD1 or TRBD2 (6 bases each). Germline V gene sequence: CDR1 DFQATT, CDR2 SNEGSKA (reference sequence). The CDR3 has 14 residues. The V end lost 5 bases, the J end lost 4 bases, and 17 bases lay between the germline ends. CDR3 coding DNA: TGCAGTGCTCGAGTGGGGGGCTCGGGAGAGACCCAGTACTTC. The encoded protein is CSARVGGSGETQYF.

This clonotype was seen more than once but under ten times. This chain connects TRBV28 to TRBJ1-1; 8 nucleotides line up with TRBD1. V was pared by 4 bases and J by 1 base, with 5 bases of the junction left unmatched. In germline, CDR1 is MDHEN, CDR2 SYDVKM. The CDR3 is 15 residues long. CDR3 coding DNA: TGTGCCAGCAGTTCTCCCGGGACAGGGAACACTGAAGCTTTCTTT. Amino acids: CASSSPGTGNTEAFF.

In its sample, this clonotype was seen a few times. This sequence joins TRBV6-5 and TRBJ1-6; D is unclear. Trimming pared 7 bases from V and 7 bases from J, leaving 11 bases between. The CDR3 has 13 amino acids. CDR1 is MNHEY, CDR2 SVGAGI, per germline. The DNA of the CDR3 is TGTGCCAGCACCCCCGGGCCAAATTCACCCCTCCACTTT. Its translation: CASTPGPNSPLHF.

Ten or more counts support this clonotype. This chain's CDR3 is CATSRDGPLTSGRYNEQFF. The CDR3 DNA follows: TGTGCCACCAGCAGAGATGGGCCCTTGACTAGCGGGCGCTACAATGAGCAGTTCTTC. V and J are TRBV15 and TRBJ2-1, with 10 bases that match TRBD2. The CDR3 length is 19 residues. V lost 0 bases to trimming and J lost 3 bases; unmatched junction nucleotides: 11. The germline V gene encodes CDR1 LNHNV and CDR2 YYDKDF (reference sequence).

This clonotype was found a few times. This chain's CDR3 is CASSLVSPPSAGGELFF. The CDR3 DNA reads TGTGCCAGCAGCTTAGTATCCCCTCCGAGCGCCGGCGGGGAGCTGTTTTTT. V usage is TRBV7-2 and J usage is TRBJ2-2; D is ambiguous. The germline V and J ends were trimmed by 1 base and 7 bases, with 19 bases remaining between them. CDR1 is SGHTA and CDR2 is FQGNSA in the germline V gene. CDR3 length equals 17 residues.

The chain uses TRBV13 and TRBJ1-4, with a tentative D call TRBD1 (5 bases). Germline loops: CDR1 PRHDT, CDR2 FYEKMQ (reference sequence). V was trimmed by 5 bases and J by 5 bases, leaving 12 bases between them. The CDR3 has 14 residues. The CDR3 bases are TGTGCCAGCAGCCAGGGAGGGGCAAATGAAAAACTGTTTTTT. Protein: CASSQGGANEKLFF.

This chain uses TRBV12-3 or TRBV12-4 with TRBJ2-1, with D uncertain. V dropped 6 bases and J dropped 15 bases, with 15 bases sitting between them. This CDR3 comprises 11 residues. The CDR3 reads CASRDLAGLFF. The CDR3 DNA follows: TGTGCCAGCAGGGACCTGGCTGGGCTGTTCTTC.

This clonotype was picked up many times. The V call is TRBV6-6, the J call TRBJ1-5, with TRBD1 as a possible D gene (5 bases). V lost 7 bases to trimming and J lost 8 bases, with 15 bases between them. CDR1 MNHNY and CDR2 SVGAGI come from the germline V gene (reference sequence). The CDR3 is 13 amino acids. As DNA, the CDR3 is TGTGCCAGCACCACGGGGGGTCAGGAGCCCCAGCATTTT. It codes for CASTTGGQEPQHF.

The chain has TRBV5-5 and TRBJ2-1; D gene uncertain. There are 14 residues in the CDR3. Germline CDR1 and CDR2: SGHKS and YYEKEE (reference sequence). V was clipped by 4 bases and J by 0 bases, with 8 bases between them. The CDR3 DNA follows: TGTGCCAGCAGCCATAGGAGCTCCTACAATGAGCAGTTCTTC. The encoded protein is CASSHRSSYNEQFF.

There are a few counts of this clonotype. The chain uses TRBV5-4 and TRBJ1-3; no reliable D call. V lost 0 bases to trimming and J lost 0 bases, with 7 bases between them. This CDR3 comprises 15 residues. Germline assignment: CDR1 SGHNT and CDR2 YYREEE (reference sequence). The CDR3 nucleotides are TGTGCCAGCAGCTTGGACACTCTCTCTGGAAACACCATATATTTT. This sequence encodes CASSLDTLSGNTIYF.

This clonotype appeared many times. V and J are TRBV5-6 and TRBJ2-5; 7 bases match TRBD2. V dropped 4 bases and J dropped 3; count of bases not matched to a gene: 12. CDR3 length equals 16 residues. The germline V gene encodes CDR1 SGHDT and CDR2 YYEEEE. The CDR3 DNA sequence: TGTGCCAGCAGCACCGGTCGCGGACTAGTAGAAGAGACCCAGTACTTC. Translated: CASSTGRGLVEETQYF.

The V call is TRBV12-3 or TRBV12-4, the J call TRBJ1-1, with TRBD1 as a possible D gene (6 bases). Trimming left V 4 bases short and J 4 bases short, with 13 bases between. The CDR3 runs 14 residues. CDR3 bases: TGTGCCAGCAGTTCCAGGGGCTGGGCCACTGAAGCTTTCTTT. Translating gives CASSSRGWATEAFF.

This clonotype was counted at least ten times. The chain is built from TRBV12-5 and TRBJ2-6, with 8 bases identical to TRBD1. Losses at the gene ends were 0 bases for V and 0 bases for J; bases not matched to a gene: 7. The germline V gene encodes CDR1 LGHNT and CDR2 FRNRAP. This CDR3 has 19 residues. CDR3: CASGLVPGQGNSGANVLTF. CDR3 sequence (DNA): TGTGCTAGTGGTTTGGTCCCCGGACAGGGCAACTCTGGGGCCAACGTCCTGACTTTC.

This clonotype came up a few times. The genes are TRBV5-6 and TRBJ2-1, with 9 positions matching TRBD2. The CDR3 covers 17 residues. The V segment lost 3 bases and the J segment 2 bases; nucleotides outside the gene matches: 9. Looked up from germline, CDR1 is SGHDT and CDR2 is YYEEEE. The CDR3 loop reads CASSSPLAGGTYNEQFF. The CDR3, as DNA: TGTGCCAGCAGCTCCCCTCTCGCGGGGGGGACCTACAATGAGCAGTTCTTC.